The 13 T cell receptor beta chains below come from one sample, sequenced in a study of PD-L1 blockade in urothelial cancer. Libraries were prepared by immunoSEQ multiplex PCR; TCRdb keeps only in-frame clonotypes and omits some of them. This sample has tens of thousands of clones, with 70% to 90% found just once. The specimen was PBMCs, collected around atezolizumab (anti-PD-L1) treatment. The receptors stem from a man aged 55 to 70 with urothelial cancer.

This sequence joins TRBV7-9 and TRBJ1-2; 8 positions agree with TRBD1. CDR3 length equals 14 residues. Trimming took 7 bases from V and 4 from J; bases not matched to a gene: 8. CDR1 is SEHNR and CDR2 is FQNEAQ in the germline V gene (reference sequence). This chain's CDR3 is CASTKTGVSYGYTF. CDR3 nucleotides: TGTGCCAGCACCAAGACAGGGGTTAGCTATGGCTACACCTTC.

The rearrangement joins TRBV21-1 to TRBJ2-1; TRBD2, as called in the table, went unchecked against the DNA. TRBV21-1 is annotated as a pseudogene. CDR3 length equals 17 residues. For the CDR3, the DNA is TGTGCCAGCAGCAAAGTGGCTAGCCTCAGCTCCTACAATGAGCAGTTCTTC. This translates into CASSKVASLSSYNEQFF.

This clone was seen just once. The chain carries TRBV4-1 and TRBJ2-1; 12 bases map to TRBD2. From germline, CDR1 is MGHRA and CDR2 YSYEKL. V shed 4 bases and J 4 bases; nucleotides not matched to a gene: 5. The CDR3 spans 16 residues. The CDR3 DNA follows: TGCGCCAGCAGCCTTCCGGGACTAGCGGGTTACAATGAGCAGTTCTTC. Protein sequence: CASSLPGLAGYNEQFF.

The chain recombines TRBV19 with TRBJ1-2, with D uncertain. The CDR3 is 12 amino acids. V was trimmed by 7 bases and J by 2 bases, leaving 8 bases between them. CDR1 and CDR2 (germline): LNHDA, SQIVND (reference sequence). The CDR3 coding sequence is TGTGCCAGTATGCGGGCGAACTATGGCTACACCTTC. It is translated as CASMRANYGYTF.

The chain couples TRBV14 to TRBJ1-1; 7 bases are shared with TRBD1. The CDR3 extends over 13 amino acids. Germline CDR1 is SGHDN and CDR2 is FVKESK. The V segment lost 1 base and the J segment 11 bases; nucleotides outside the gene matches: 7. The CDR3 loop reads CASSQVKGAAAFF. The CDR3 DNA reads as TGTGCCAGCAGCCAAGTGAAGGGGGCGGCGGCTTTCTTT.

V usage is TRBV7-2 and J usage is TRBJ2-1, with a tentative D call TRBD2 (5 bases). The V gene's germline CDR1 is SGHTA and CDR2 FQGNSA. V was cut by 3 bases and J by 9 bases, with 12 bases left in between. This CDR3 spans 13 amino acids. DNA of the CDR3: TGTGCCAGCAGCTTCGACTACTTCTCTGAGCAGTTCTTC. Translation: CASSFDYFSEQFF.

This clone appeared a single time. Other DNA sequences in the same sample also yield this CDR3. CDR3 amino acids: CASSVRGVPYEQYF. The CDR3 nucleotides read TGTGCCAGCAGCGTTCGGGGGGTGCCCTACGAGCAGTACTTC. The chain couples TRBV6-1 to TRBJ2-7; TRBD2 agrees at 7 bases. The CDR3 sequence is 14 residues long. The germline V gene encodes CDR1 MNHNS and CDR2 SASEGT. With 6 bases clipped from V and 2 bases from J, the junction kept 7 bases outside the gene matches.

This chain links TRBV10-3 with TRBJ2-5; the match to TRBD1 covers 8 bases. The CDR3 has 14 amino acids. V gave up 10 bases and J gave up 5 bases; unmatched junction bases: 12. Germline CDR1 reads ENHRY; CDR2 reads SYGVKD. CDR3 sequence (DNA): TGTGCCAGCGGCCCGGGACAGGACCCGGAGACCCAGTACTTC. Protein: CASGPGQDPETQYF.

The chain carries TRBV7-6 and TRBJ2-7, with 9 bases aligning to TRBD1. V shed 0 bases and J 3 bases; nucleotides not matched to a gene: 3. This CDR3 has 15 residues. Germline V gene lookup returns CDR1 SGHVS and CDR2 FNYEAQ. The CDR3 loop is CASSLADRGYYEQYF. DNA of the CDR3: TGTGCCAGCAGCTTAGCGGACAGGGGATACTACGAGCAGTACTTC.

This clone was seen only once. CDR3 in amino acids: CASSLVLAGMQFF. In DNA, the CDR3 is TGTGCCAGCAGCTTAGTCCTAGCGGGGATGCAGTTCTTC. This rearrangement joins TRBV11-3 to TRBJ2-1; 9 nucleotides match TRBD2. With 1 base clipped from V and 12 bases from J, the junction kept 4 bases outside the gene matches. Germline V lookup: CDR1 SGHNT, CDR2 YENEEA. There are 13 residues in the CDR3.

This clone showed up just once. This chain uses TRBV11-3 with TRBJ2-3; weak D call: TRBD1 (6 bases). V was clipped by 5 bases and J by 4 bases, with 10 bases between them. The CDR3 runs to 13 residues. Germline CDR1 reads SGHNT; CDR2 reads YENEEA. In DNA form, the CDR3 reads TGTGCCAGCAGCAAACAGGGATCAGATACGCAGTATTTT. This sequence encodes CASSKQGSDTQYF.

This chain connects TRBV5-1 to TRBJ1-4; no firm D call. Trimming took 0 bases from V and 0 from J, leaving 3 bases between them. This CDR3 is 14 amino acids long. Germline V gene lookup returns CDR1 SGHRS and CDR2 YFSETQ. Here the CDR3 reads CASSLAATNEKLFF. Here the CDR3 DNA reads TGCGCCAGCAGCTTGGCGGCAACTAATGAAAAACTGTTTTTT.

J is TRBJ2-7 and V is TRBV5-8, with 11 positions matching TRBD2. V trimming: 4 bases; J trimming: 2 bases; junction bases outside the gene matches: 5. Germline V CDR1 and CDR2: SGHTS, YDEGEE. This CDR3 comprises 15 residues. The CDR3 coding sequence is TGTGCCAGCAGCCCGACTAGCGGGGCCCCCTACGAGCAGTACTTC. Its protein product is CASSPTSGAPYEQYF.